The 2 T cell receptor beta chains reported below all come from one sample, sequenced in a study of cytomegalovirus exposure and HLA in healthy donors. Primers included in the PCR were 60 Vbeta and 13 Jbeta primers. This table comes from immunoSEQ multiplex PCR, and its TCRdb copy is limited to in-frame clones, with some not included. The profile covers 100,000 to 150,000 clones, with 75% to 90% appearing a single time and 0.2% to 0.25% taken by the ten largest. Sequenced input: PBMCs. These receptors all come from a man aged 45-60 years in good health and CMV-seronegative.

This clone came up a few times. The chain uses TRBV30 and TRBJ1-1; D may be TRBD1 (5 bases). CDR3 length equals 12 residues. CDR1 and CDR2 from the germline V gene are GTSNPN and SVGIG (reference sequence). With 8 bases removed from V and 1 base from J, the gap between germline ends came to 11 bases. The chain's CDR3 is CAGGGGNTEAFF. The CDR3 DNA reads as TGTGCCGGTGGGGGGGGGAACACTGAAGCTTTCTTT.

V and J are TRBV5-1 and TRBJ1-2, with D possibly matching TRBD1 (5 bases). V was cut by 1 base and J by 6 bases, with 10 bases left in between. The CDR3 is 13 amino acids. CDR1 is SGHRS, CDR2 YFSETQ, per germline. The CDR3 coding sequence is TGCGCCAGCAGCTTGCAGGGAAGCGATGGCTACACCTTC. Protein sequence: CASSLQGSDGYTF.